These 19 T cell receptor beta chains share one sample of origin, sequenced in a study of blood T cells in healthy people across ages. Together with a sample-barcoded 5' primer, a J-beta primer mix was included in a second PCR lasting roughly 7 to 11 cycles. Using its own MiXCR run on the 5' RACE reads, TCRdb lists one record per CDR3 protein. The sample lists fewer than 1,000,000 distinct CDR3 sequences, about 45% occurring once. Material: blood. These receptors all come from an older man in good health.

This clonotype has just a few counts. The genes are TRBV9 and TRBJ2-7; 10 nucleotides match TRBD2. The junction had 5 bases not matched to a gene; V was cut back by 3 bases and J by 5 bases. Germline V CDR1 and CDR2: SGDLS, YYNGEE. The CDR3 sequence is 14 residues long. The DNA of the CDR3 is TGTGCCAGCAGCGGTATAGCGGGAGGTAACGAGCAGTACTTC. Its protein product is CASSGIAGGNEQYF.

CDR3 sequence reads: CASSLTAGWYEQYF. The CDR3 DNA reads TGTGCCAGCAGCTTAACGGCAGGGTGGTACGAGCAGTACTTC. This rearrangement joins TRBV7-9 to TRBJ2-7; D may be TRBD1 (5 bases). Germline V gives CDR1 SEHNR, CDR2 FQNEAQ (reference sequence). This CDR3 has 14 residues. V was cut by 2 bases and J by 4 bases, with 12 bases left in between.

This rearrangement joins TRBV7-6 to TRBJ2-1; possible D gene TRBD2, 6 bases. Germline loops: CDR1 SGHVS, CDR2 FNYEAQ. The CDR3 covers 16 residues. V lost 1 base and J 0 bases, leaving 10 bases between the germline ends. The CDR3, as DNA: TGTGCCAGCAGCTTAGGCGGGGACCCCTCCTACAATGAGCAGTTCTTC. It codes for CASSLGGDPSYNEQFF.

The chain employs TRBV20-1 and TRBJ2-1; maybe TRBD2 (6 bases). Germline V gene lookup returns CDR1 DFQATT and CDR2 SNEGSKA (reference sequence). Trimming pared 0 bases from V and 0 bases from J, leaving 15 bases between. The CDR3 sequence is 17 residues long. In nucleotides, the CDR3 is TGCAGTGCTAGAGATCTACGCGGGGAAAGCTCCTACAATGAGCAGTTCTTC. Its translation is CSARDLRGESSYNEQFF.

This clonotype was seen a handful of times. The rearrangement joins TRBV7-2 to TRBJ2-7, with 7 bases matching TRBD2. The germline V gene has CDR1 SGHTA and CDR2 FQGNSA. This CDR3 comprises 15 residues. Losses at the gene ends were 1 base for V and 4 bases for J; bases not matched to a gene: 7. CDR3 protein: CASSLGSGRGYEQYF. CDR3 sequence (DNA): TGTGCCAGCAGCTTAGGGTCAGGGCGGGGGTACGAGCAGTACTTC.

Only a few counts were recorded for this clonotype. The V gene is TRBV20-1, the J gene TRBJ2-5; 14 bases agree with TRBD2. V lost 4 bases, J lost 5 bases, and 12 bases stayed unmatched. Germline lookup yields CDR1 DFQATT and CDR2 SNEGSKA (reference sequence). The CDR3 spans 17 residues. The CDR3 DNA reads TGCAGTGCTAACAGGGACAGTGGACTAGCGGGAGGTGAGACCCAGTACTTC. Protein: CSANRDSGLAGGETQYF.

The chain has TRBV14 and TRBJ2-7, with 12 bases lining up with TRBD1. The J call is uncertain, as TRBJ2-5 better fits the DNA end. Germline CDR1 reads SGHDN; CDR2 reads FVKESK. This CDR3 has 16 residues. The CDR3 region has the DNA TGTGCCAGCAGCCGATCCGGGACAGGGGGCTATGAGACCCAGTACTTC. Translating gives CASSRSGTGGYETQYF.

As DNA, the CDR3 is TGTGCCAGCGGGGAACTAGCGGGAGCGATAGATACGCAGTATTTT. As protein: CASGELAGAIDTQYF. The chain carries TRBV12-3 or TRBV12-4 and TRBJ2-3, with 11 bases that match TRBD2. This CDR3 comprises 15 residues. The V and J ends lost 8 bases and 5 bases, in that order; junction bases with no gene match: 9.

The rearrangement uses TRBV9 and TRBJ2-1; D may be TRBD2 (6 bases). Germline V lookup: CDR1 SGDLS, CDR2 YYNGEE. This CDR3 has 16 amino acids. V lost 3 bases and J lost 0, with 13 bases in between. The CDR3 coding sequence is TGTGCCAGCAGCGCCTGGGACTGGGGCTCCTACAATGAGCAGTTCTTC. This translates into CASSAWDWGSYNEQFF.

This clonotype was seen a handful of times. V is TRBV20-1 and J is TRBJ2-7; 7 nucleotides align to TRBD1. V lost 6 bases and J lost 4; bases outside the gene matches: 9. Germline loops: CDR1 DFQATT, CDR2 SNEGSKA (reference sequence). The CDR3 extends over 13 amino acids. The CDR3 reads CSAHGAGGYEQYF. The CDR3 nucleotides are TGCAGTGCCCACGGGGCAGGGGGATACGAGCAGTACTTC.

The rearrangement links TRBV11-2 to TRBJ2-3, with 12 bases aligning to TRBD2. Germline values: CDR1 SGHAT, CDR2 FQNNGV. Unmatched junction bases numbered 10, after V lost 0 bases and J lost 6 bases. This CDR3 region has 18 residues. CDR3 DNA: TGTGCCAGCAGCTTAGACCCCCGGACTAGCGGGATGGAGGATACGCAGTATTTT. It encodes CASSLDPRTSGMEDTQYF.

This clonotype has just a few counts. Mismatch with germline at one junction end may stem from a read error. The chain combines TRBV7-2 with TRBJ2-7, with 7 positions matching TRBD1. The length of the CDR3 is 15 residues. Germline V gene sequence: CDR1 SGHTA, CDR2 FQGNSA. The CDR3 DNA sequence: TGTGCCAGCAGTTTAGGCCCGGGACAGCCCTACGAGCAGTACTTC. Translation gives CASSLGPGQPYEQYF.

This clonotype was counted only a few times. The J gene is TRBJ2-1, the V gene TRBV4-1, with 9 bases fitting TRBD2. This CDR3 spans 16 amino acids. CDR1 is MGHRA and CDR2 is YSYEKL in the germline V gene. The V gene end was trimmed by 4 bases and the J gene end by 4 bases; junction bases not matched to a gene: 8. This CDR3 reads CASSPLLTSGYNEQFF. Here the CDR3 DNA reads TGCGCCAGCAGCCCCTTATTGACTAGCGGTTACAATGAGCAGTTCTTC.

On this clonotype: This may be a read error: a much more frequent sequence differs by one nucleotide. The V and J genes are TRBV20-1 and TRBJ2-7, with D tentatively TRBD2 (6 bases). The CDR3 totals 13 residues. V was cut by 5 bases and J by 10 bases, with 21 bases left in between. Germline CDR1 and CDR2: DFQATT and SNEGSKA (reference sequence). CDR3 sequence: CSAPSSAQEAQYF. DNA of the CDR3: TGCAGTGCTCCCTCTAGCGCCCAAGAGGCCCAGTACTTC.

This chain connects TRBV7-2 to TRBJ1-4; tentative D call: TRBD1 (6 bases). Germline values: CDR1 SGHTA, CDR2 FQGNSA. The length of the CDR3 is 14 residues. V shed 4 bases and J shed 4 bases, with 10 bases lying between them. The CDR3 loop reads CASSSGQSNEKLFF. The CDR3, as DNA: TGTGCCAGCAGCTCCGGACAGAGTAATGAAAAACTGTTTTTT. Based on the CDR3 plus reference TRBV7-2 and TRBJ1-4, the full variable domain is GAGVSQSPSNKVTEKGKDVELRCDPISGHTALYWYRQSLGQGLEFLIYFQGNSAPDKSGLPSDRFSAERTGGSVSTLTIQRTQQEDSAVYLCASSSGQSNEKLFFGSGTQLSVL.

The rearrangement joins TRBV29-1 to TRBJ2-7, with 8 bases lining up with TRBD1. Germline CDR1 and CDR2: SQVTM and ANQGSEA. V shed 5 bases and J 3 bases; nucleotides not matched to a gene: 6. This CDR3 has 13 amino acids. The CDR3 nucleotides read TGCAGCGTTAGTCCGGGACAGGACTACGAGCAGTACTTC. Protein product: CSVSPGQDYEQYF.

About this clonotype itself: One end of the junction fails to match germline, which may point to a read error. V usage is TRBV5-1 and J usage is TRBJ2-1, with 8 bases fitting TRBD1. Germline CDR1 reads SGHRS; CDR2 reads YFSETQ. The CDR3 is 15 residues long. As DNA, the CDR3 is TGCGCCAGCACCTTGCAGGGGGCGCAACACAATGAGCAGTTCTTC. This sequence encodes CASTLQGAQHNEQFF.

The chain combines TRBV28 with TRBJ1-5, with D perhaps matching TRBD1 (6 bases). The germline V and J ends were trimmed by 9 bases and 3 bases, with 18 bases remaining between them. The germline V gene has CDR1 MDHEN and CDR2 SYDVKM. The CDR3 is 15 amino acids. DNA for the CDR3: TGTGCCAGTACGAGACAGGTCGGGCCCAATCAGCCCCAGCATTTT. This gives the protein CASTRQVGPNQPQHF. The full variable domain, completed using reference TRBV28 and TRBJ1-5, is DVKVTQSSRYLVKRTGEKVFLECVQDMDHENMFWYRQDPGLGLRLIYFSYDVKMKEKGDIPEGYSVSREKKERFSLILESASTNQTSMYLCASTRQVGPNQPQHFGDGTRLSIL.

This clonotype has more than one count but fewer than ten. This may be a read error: a much more frequent sequence differs by one nucleotide. V usage is TRBV7-9 and J usage is TRBJ2-3; D unresolved. The CDR3 totals 14 residues. Germline values: CDR1 SEHNR, CDR2 FQNEAQ (reference sequence). The CDR3 sequence: CASSGGQPTDAQYF. The CDR3 DNA sequence: TGTGCCAGCAGCGGCGGTCAGCCCACAGATGCGCAGTATTTT.